The 3 T cell receptor beta chains reported below all come from one sample, sequenced in a study of CD8+ T cells in alopecia areata. Treatment meaning: oral pan-JAK inhibitor, 5-10 mg twice daily. cDNA prepared by RNA extraction and subsequent reverse transcription served as the template for sequencing. Profiling relied on immunoSEQ multiplex PCR, and the TCRdb table lists in-frame clones only, not all of them. The sample lists around 270,000 clones, more than 45% occurring once. Source: CD4+ T cells sorted from blood, taken at week 24, from a patient treated with tofacitinib. The receptors here all came from a human donor with alopecia areata.

The chain recombines TRBV9 with TRBJ1-3, with a possible D match to TRBD1 (5 bases). Trimming took 4 bases from V and 2 from J, leaving 13 bases between them. The germline V gene encodes CDR1 SGDLS and CDR2 YYNGEE. The CDR3 contains 15 residues. The CDR3 here is CASSRGGDAGNTIYF. DNA for the CDR3: TGTGCCAGCAGCCGCGGGGGGGACGCTGGAAACACCATATATTTT.

This clone was seen more than once but under ten times. The rearrangement uses TRBV18 and TRBJ2-7; no reliable D call. This CDR3 contains 13 residues. Trimming stripped 3 bases from V and 3 bases from J, with 9 bases between. The germline CDR1 and CDR2 sequences are KGHSH and LQKENI. CDR3 in DNA: TGTGCCAGCTCACCCGAAGGAAGCTACGAGCAGTACTTC. It encodes CASSPEGSYEQYF.

The chain has TRBV4-2 and TRBJ2-1, with D possibly matching TRBD1 (5 bases). There are 17 residues in the CDR3. Trimming stripped 0 bases from V and 1 base from J, with 13 bases between. Germline V gene data show CDR1 as LGHNA and CDR2 as YNFKEQ. This CDR3 is CASSQDFGAGSYNEQFF. The CDR3 DNA is TGTGCCAGCAGCCAAGATTTTGGGGCAGGGTCCTACAATGAGCAGTTCTTC.